A selection of T cell receptor beta chains follows, all from one sample in a study of T cell changes during pregnancy in multiple sclerosis. Repertoires were generated with immunoSEQ multiplex PCR, while TCRdb's copy carries only in-frame clones and drops some. The data show 85,000 to 90,000 clones, about 93% seen once. This specimen was peripheral blood, taken after pregnancy. These TCRs come from a female donor in good health, enrolled as a control in a pregnancy study. CDR3s include the opening cysteine and the closing phenylalanine or tryptophan. The order of the fields is V gene, D gene, clone size, J gene, CDR3 DNA, CDR3 protein. A D gene is named only where the DNA matches it firmly. Clone size, where shown, is once, few, many, or a class for clones that have expanded.

V: TRBV2
D: TRBD1
size: NA
J: TRBJ1-2
DNA: TGTGCCAGCATCAGAGGGGGCTCGGACTATGGCTACACCTTC
CDR3: CASIRGGSDYGYTF

V: TRBV7-9
D: NA
size: NA
J: TRBJ2-1
DNA: TGTGCCAGCAGCTTAGCGCGTAGCTATGAGCAGTTCTTC
CDR3: CASSLARSYEQFF

V: TRBV5-1
D: TRBD1
size: NA
J: TRBJ1-2
DNA: TGCGCCAGCAGCGTACTACAGGGGGGAGACTATGGCTACACCTTC
CDR3: CASSVLQGGDYGYTF

V: TRBV7-2
D: TRBD1
size: NA
J: TRBJ1-6
DNA: TGTGCCAGCAGCTTAGGGACCTACAGGGGTAATTCACCCCTCCACTTT
CDR3: CASSLGTYRGNSPLHF

V: TRBV27
D: NA
size: NA
J: TRBJ2-6
DNA: TGTGCCAGCAGTTTACTGGGACTCCACTCTGGGGCCAACGTCCTGACTTTC
CDR3: CASSLLGLHSGANVLTF

V: TRBV7-9
D: NA
size: NA
J: TRBJ2-7
DNA: TGTGCCAGCAGCTCCGGGGTACGCTCCTACGAGCAGTACTTC
CDR3: CASSSGVRSYEQYF

V: TRBV2
D: NA
size: once
J: TRBJ2-5
DNA: TGTGCCAGCAGTGGCCATGGGGGAGGCGAGACCCAGTACTTC
CDR3: CASSGHGGGETQYF

V: TRBV5-1
D: NA
size: NA
J: TRBJ2-1
DNA: TGCGCCAGCAGCTTCAGCGGAGCCTACAATGAGCAGTTCTTC
CDR3: CASSFSGAYNEQFF

V: TRBV7-9
D: TRBD1
size: NA
J: TRBJ2-3
DNA: TGTGCCAGCAGCCGTCTTCCGGGACAGGGGACCACAGATACGCAGTATTTT
CDR3: CASSRLPGQGTTDTQYF

V: TRBV7-2
D: TRBD1
size: NA
J: TRBJ2-7
DNA: TGTGCCAGCAGCACCCACCCAGGGGGCGAGCAGTACTTC
CDR3: CASSTHPGGEQYF

V: TRBV2
D: NA
size: NA
J: TRBJ2-7
DNA: TGTGCCAGCAGTATTCACGGGGTGGACGGCTACGAGCAGTACTTC
CDR3: CASSIHGVDGYEQYF

V: TRBV5-4
D: TRBD2
size: NA
J: TRBJ2-5
DNA: TGTGCCAGCAGCTTGGGGACCGGGAGGGCCGTCGAGACCCAGTACTTC
CDR3: CASSLGTGRAVETQYF

V: TRBV5-1
D: TRBD1
size: NA
J: TRBJ1-3
DNA: TGCGCCAGCAGCTTCCGACCCCGGGACAGAGTTTTACAAGGCTCTGGAAACACCATATATTTT
CDR3: CASSFRPRDRVLQGSGNTIYF

V: TRBV2
D: TRBD2
size: NA
J: TRBJ2-7
DNA: TGTGCCAGCAAAGCGGGAGAGGGGTACGAGCAGTACTTC
CDR3: CASKAGEGYEQYF

V: TRBV28
D: NA
size: NA
J: TRBJ2-7
DNA: TGTGCCAGCAGTTTTCCGGGATTCTACGAGCAGTACTTC
CDR3: CASSFPGFYEQYF

V: TRBV5-1
D: NA
size: NA
J: TRBJ2-7
DNA: TGCGCCAGCAGCTTGGGCCGTGGCAGGACCTACGAGCAGTACTTC
CDR3: CASSLGRGRTYEQYF

V: TRBV19
D: NA
size: NA
J: TRBJ2-7
DNA: TGTGAGCACCCTAGAGGGGGGGTCGCGAACTACGAGCAGTACTTC
CDR3: CEHPRGGVANYEQYF